This T cell receptor beta chain was profiled in a study of cytomegalovirus exposure and HLA in healthy donors. Study observations and caveats: Trimming of TCR beta V- and J-genes showed a link, identified in a later analysis, to a missense DCLRE1C variant.

Remarks on this clone: What it recognizes is unknown.

The PCR employed 60 Vbeta primers together with 13 Jbeta primers. TCRdb keeps only in-frame clones here, not all; method: immunoSEQ multiplex PCR. The data contain 180,000 or so clones, around 80% of them seen just once; the ten biggest clones take up roughly 2%. The CDR3 sequence is 14 residues long. Germline V gene sequence: CDR1 SGHRS, CDR2 YFSETQ. The V and J ends lost 4 bases and 6 bases, in that order; junction bases with no gene match: 7. The sequence was obtained from a woman in her twenties or thirties in good health and CMV-seronegative. The chain joins TRBV5-1 to TRBJ2-3, with 8 bases matching TRBD2. The sequencing input was PBMCs. The CDR3, as DNA: TGCGCCAGCAGCCGCGGACTAGCTAAGGATACGCAGTATTTT. It translates to CASSRGLAKDTQYF.